Presented here are 18 T cell receptor beta chains from one specimen sequenced in a study of blood T cell repertoires in COVID-19. The repertoire was sequenced with immunoSEQ multiplex PCR; TCRdb's copy has only in-frame clones and lacks some. Counted here are roughly 500,000 clones, 89% occurring once; the ten biggest clones make up roughly 1%. The source material was peripheral blood. These receptors came from a man aged 18 to 30 with COVID-19, enrolled during active disease.

The chain is built from TRBV2 and TRBJ2-3; 11 bases are shared with TRBD2. Germline V gene sequence: CDR1 SNHLY, CDR2 FYNNEI. With 6 bases clipped from V and 2 bases from J, the junction kept 4 bases outside the gene matches. This CDR3 has 15 residues. CDR3 amino acids: CASRLTSGATDTQYF. The CDR3, as DNA: TGTGCCAGCAGGCTGACTAGCGGGGCCACAGATACGCAGTATTTT. Complete variable domain (other parts from reference TRBV2 and TRBJ2-3): EPEVTQTPSHQVTQMGQEVILRCVPISNHLYFYWYRQILGQKVEFLVSFYNNEISEKSEIFDDQFSVERPDGSNFTLKIRSTKLEDSAMYFCASRLTSGATDTQYFGPGTRLTVL.

CDR3 residues: CAWTERGSFGNQPQHF. CDR3 nucleotide sequence: TGTGCCTGGACGGAAAGGGGGTCATTTGGGAATCAGCCCCAGCATTTT. The chain links TRBV30 to TRBJ1-5, with a tentative D call TRBD1 (6 bases). Per the germline V gene, CDR1 is GTSNPN and CDR2 is SVGIG (reference sequence). This CDR3 region has 16 residues. Trimming shortened V by 4 bases and J by 4 bases, and 20 bases separated the two germline ends.

This clone was counted a single time. J is TRBJ2-5 and V is TRBV3-1 (or the pseudogene TRBV3-2), with D perhaps matching TRBD2 (6 bases). Deletions cut 7 bases from V and 7 bases from J, with 10 bases between. This CDR3 has 11 amino acids. Germline V lookup: CDR1 LGHDT, CDR2 YNNKEL (reference sequence). CDR3 protein: CASNAGGTQYF. The CDR3 coding sequence is TGTGCCAGCAACGCCGGGGGGACCCAGTACTTC.

The chain joins TRBV10-2 to TRBJ2-5; 11 positions agree with TRBD2. V lost 0 bases, J lost 0 bases, and 18 bases stayed unmatched. The V gene's germline CDR1 is WSHSY and CDR2 SAAADI. The CDR3 sequence is 22 residues long. For the CDR3, the DNA is TGCGCCAGCAGTGAGTCAATTTTGGGGCTAGCGGGAGGACTAGGCTACCAAGAGACCCAGTACTTC. Its protein product is CASSESILGLAGGLGYQETQYF.

The chain links TRBV6-6 to TRBJ2-3; D might be TRBD1 (6 bases). Per the germline V gene, CDR1 is MNHNY and CDR2 is SVGAGI (reference sequence). This CDR3 comprises 15 residues. Trimming stripped 3 bases from V and 2 bases from J, with 12 bases between. CDR3 loop: CASSYTGPHTDTQYF. The DNA of the CDR3 is TGTGCCAGCAGTTATACAGGGCCGCACACAGATACGCAGTATTTT.

This clone has just one count. J is TRBJ2-1 and V is TRBV6-4; 12 nucleotides line up with TRBD2. J was trimmed by 4 bases and V by 4 bases; bases with no gene match: 2. This CDR3 contains 15 residues. CDR1 is MRHNA, CDR2 SNTAGT, per germline. CDR3 in DNA: TGTGCCAGCAGTGTGCTAGCGGGAGGGTACAATGAGCAGTTCTTC. Translating it yields CASSVLAGGYNEQFF.

This rearrangement joins TRBV18 to TRBJ1-6; D possibly corresponds to TRBD1 (5 bases). CDR3 length: 16 residues. With 3 bases removed from V and 5 bases from J, the gap between germline ends came to 14 bases. Per germline, CDR1 KGHSH and CDR2 LQKENI. The CDR3 DNA sequence: TGTGCCAGCTCACCCGAGACAGCCCGTAATAATTCACCCCTCCACTTT. Protein product: CASSPETARNNSPLHF.

The V call is TRBV3-1 (or the pseudogene TRBV3-2), the J call TRBJ1-1; unclear D gene. The V gene's germline CDR1 is LGHDT and CDR2 YNNKEL (reference sequence). This CDR3 has 13 amino acids. The V and J ends lost 2 bases and 7 bases respectively, with 11 bases between them. The CDR3 coding sequence is TGTGCCAGCAGCCAACTCGGTGGAGATGAAGCTTTCTTT. Encoded protein: CASSQLGGDEAFF.

This chain uses TRBV11-3 with TRBJ2-7, with 10 bases lining up with TRBD1. This CDR3 is 14 amino acids long. Germline CDR1 SGHNT, CDR2 YENEEA. V shed 4 bases, J shed 4 bases, and the junction held 4 bases outside the gene matches. The CDR3 coding sequence is TGTGCCAGCAGCTCGGGACAGGGGTTTTACGAGCAGTACTTC. Protein product: CASSSGQGFYEQYF. Drawing the rest from reference TRBV11-3 and TRBJ2-7, the complete variable domain is EAGVVQSPRYKIIEKKQPVAFWCNPISGHNTLYWYLQNLGQGPELLIRYENEEAVDDSQLPKDRFSAERLKGVDSTLKIQPAELGDSAVYLCASSSGQGFYEQYFGPGTRLTVT.

The rearrangement uses TRBV2 and TRBJ2-5, with 7 nucleotides matching TRBD2. Germline V gene lookup returns CDR1 SNHLY and CDR2 FYNNEI. Trimming removed 5 bases from V and 2 bases from J; junction bases left unmatched: 8. This CDR3 region has 15 residues. CDR3 nucleotide sequence: TGTGCCAGCAGTCCGAACGGACTAGATCAAGAGACCCAGTACTTC. It translates to CASSPNGLDQETQYF. The full variable domain, its missing parts supplied by reference TRBV2 and TRBJ2-5, is EPEVTQTPSHQVTQMGQEVILRCVPISNHLYFYWYRQILGQKVEFLVSFYNNEISEKSEIFDDQFSVERPDGSNFTLKIRSTKLEDSAMYFCASSPNGLDQETQYFGPGTRLLVL.

The chain employs TRBV7-9 and TRBJ1-6; TRBD1 aligns across 7 bases. Trimming cost V 5 bases and J 8 bases; bases outside gene matches: 9. CDR3 length equals 15 residues. Germline V gives CDR1 SEHNR, CDR2 FQNEAQ (reference sequence). The CDR3 is CASSQTDRSYSPLHF. The CDR3 DNA reads TGTGCCAGCAGCCAGACGGACAGGAGTTATTCACCCCTCCACTTT.

The chain recombines TRBV9 with TRBJ1-3; D might be TRBD1 (5 bases). Germline V lookup: CDR1 SGDLS, CDR2 YYNGEE. V was shortened by 1 base and J by 1 base, with 15 bases between the two germline ends. The length of the CDR3 is 17 residues. CDR3 nucleotides: TGTGCCAGCAGCGTAAGAAGGGAGGGGACTTCTGGAAACACCATATATTTT. Translated: CASSVRREGTSGNTIYF.

J is TRBJ2-3 and V is TRBV5-1, with a tentative D call TRBD1 (6 bases). CDR1 SGHRS and CDR2 YFSETQ come from the germline V gene. The CDR3 is 17 residues long. Between the trimmed V and J ends, which lost 0 bases and 0 bases, there was a span of 14 bases. CDR3 protein: CASSLVGTPSSTDTQYF. The CDR3 DNA reads TGCGCCAGCAGCTTGGTTGGGACACCTTCTAGCACAGATACGCAGTATTTT.

The rearrangement uses TRBV23-1 and TRBJ2-5; D unresolved. TRBV23-1 is an open reading frame, and its role is uncertain. The V and J ends lost 2 bases and 5 bases respectively, with 12 bases between them. The CDR3 contains 14 residues. CDR3 residues: CASSQRPRRETQYF. CDR3 nucleotides: TGCGCCAGCAGTCAACGGCCTAGGCGGGAGACCCAGTACTTC.

The chain employs TRBV19 and TRBJ1-1, with unresolved D. CDR3 size: 13 residues. V was pared by 3 bases and J by 1 base, with 6 bases between. Germline loops: CDR1 LNHDA, CDR2 SQIVND (reference sequence). The CDR3, as DNA: TGTGCCAGTAGTATGGGCTCGAACACTGAAGCTTTCTTT. Its protein is CASSMGSNTEAFF.

The chain carries TRBV27 and TRBJ2-7; 9 bases are shared with TRBD1. Looked up from germline, CDR1 is MNHEY and CDR2 is SMNVEV (reference sequence). The CDR3 length is 15 residues. Trimming took 5 bases from V and 2 from J; bases not matched to a gene: 7. The CDR3 DNA reads as TGTGCCAGCAGTCCGGGACAGGGACTTCCCTACGAGCAGTACTTC. Protein sequence: CASSPGQGLPYEQYF.

CDR3 amino acids: CATSREVGNPYGYTF. CDR3 in DNA: TGTGCCACCAGCAGAGAGGTCGGGAATCCATATGGCTACACCTTC. V is TRBV15 and J is TRBJ1-2, with unresolved D. This CDR3 has 15 residues. V dropped 0 bases and J dropped 5 bases, with 13 bases sitting between them. Germline V gene data show CDR1 as LNHNV and CDR2 as YYDKDF (reference sequence).

The genes are TRBV27 and TRBJ2-7; tentatively, D is TRBD1 (6 bases). This CDR3 region has 14 residues. Trimming removed 2 bases at V and 3 bases at J, with 11 bases between. Germline loops: CDR1 MNHEY, CDR2 SMNVEV (reference sequence). CDR3 sequence: CASSLRGIVYEQYF. CDR3 nucleotide sequence: TGTGCCAGCAGTTTAAGGGGGATCGTCTACGAGCAGTACTTC.